This TCR beta chain was captured in a study of blood T cell repertoires in COVID-19. Study-level information: The United States, Italy and Spain provided the acute and convalescent COVID-19 samples.

The CDR3 has 14 residues. Germline values: CDR1 KGHDR, CDR2 SFDVKD. V shed 9 bases and J shed 2 bases, with 13 bases lying between them. This clone was found many times. In the authors' methods: Reference gene primer amplification gave estimated nucleated cell counts. TCRdb keeps only in-frame clones here, not all; method: immunoSEQ multiplex PCR. V and J calls and clone size are copied from that table; D and trimming were computed from the DNA. The sample has about 380,000 clones, around 84% seen once. The sequenced sample was peripheral blood. The clonotype originates from a woman aged 18-29 years with acute or convalescent COVID-19. V and J are TRBV24-1 and TRBJ1-3, with D perhaps matching TRBD1 (5 bases). The CDR3 DNA sequence: TGTGCCACCCCCTGCCCAGGGACTGGAAACACCATATATTTT. This sequence encodes CATPCPGTGNTIYF.